Listed below are T cell receptor beta chains from one sample, sequenced in a study of cytomegalovirus exposure and HLA in healthy donors. Sequencing used immunoSEQ multiplex PCR; TCRdb keeps in-frame clones, though not all of them. This table has 250,000 to 350,000 clones, about 80% appearing once. Sequenced: PBMCs. Receptors were obtained from a girl aged 2 to 9 in good health and CMV-seronegative. Each CDR3 is given with its conserved first and last residue. D genes are given only for firm matches.

TGCGCCAGCAGCCCGTCCGTGAGAGAGACCCAGTACTTC,CASSPSVRETQYF,TRBV4-1,TRBJ2-5,NA
TGTGCCAGCAGTCCAGACGAAGCCCTACTAGCGGGGGGCTACAATGAGCAGTTCTTC,CASSPDEALLAGGYNEQFF,TRBV27,TRBJ2-1,TRBD2
TGTGCCAGTAGGGACGGACAGTCTTACAATCAGCCCCAGCATTTT,CASRDGQSYNQPQHF,TRBV19,TRBJ1-5,NA
TGTGCCAGCAGTGAGCGTGTGCGGATGAACACTGAAGCTTTCTTT,CASSERVRMNTEAFF,TRBV2,TRBJ1-1,NA
TGTGCCAGTAGCCTGACAGGGGGAGAGACCCAGTACTTC,CASSLTGGETQYF,TRBV19,TRBJ2-5,TRBD1
TGTGCCAGCAGCCCGGGAGTCAAAATAGGACAAGAGACCCAGTACTTC,CASSPGVKIGQETQYF,TRBV5-6,TRBJ2-5,NA
TGTGCCAGTAGCATATGGGGAGGGACCTACGAGCAGTACTTC,CASSIWGGTYEQYF,TRBV19,TRBJ2-7,TRBD2
TGTGCCAGCTCACCGGTAACGGGACATAACTACAATGAGCAGTTCTTC,CASSPVTGHNYNEQFF,TRBV18,TRBJ2-1,NA
TGTGCCAACACAACTAGCGGCTACAATGAGCAGTTCTTC,CANTTSGYNEQFF,TRBV6-4,TRBJ2-1,TRBD2
TGTGCCTGGGAGGGACAGGCGGACACTGAAGCTTTCTTT,CAWEGQADTEAFF,TRBV30,TRBJ1-1,TRBD1
TGCGCCAGCAGCCTTTACGAGCAGTACTTC,CASSLYEQYF,TRBV5-1,TRBJ2-7,NA
TGTGCCATATTCGTTAAGACAGGGGCCTCTAACTATGGCTACACCTTC,CAIFVKTGASNYGYTF,TRBV28,TRBJ1-2,TRBD1
TGTGCCAGCAGCCGCCCCGGGACATCTACCTGGGGAAAACTGTTTTTT,CASSRPGTSTWGKLFF,TRBV28,TRBJ1-4,NA